This T cell receptor (beta chain) was retrieved from a study of beta chain features in type 1 diabetes. At the level of the study: Across the samples, some 98,000,000 sorted cells were examined in total.

The study's findings and limits: Among all four CD4+ subsets, Type 1 diabetes patients had TCRB CDR3s that were moderately but significantly shorter.

Concerning this clone: Its target is not known.

In all sorted populations, purity surpassed 95%. Isolated RNA was reverse transcribed in full, so expressed TCRB transcripts were sequenced. Libraries were prepared by immunoSEQ multiplex PCR; TCRdb keeps only in-frame clonotypes and omits some of them. The sample holds around 310,000 clones, approximately 13% seen once. The germline V gene encodes CDR1 MNHEY and CDR2 SMNVEV (reference sequence). V shed 5 bases and J 5 bases; nucleotides not matched to a gene: 11. This CDR3 contains 15 residues. The material sequenced was naive CD4+ T cells from blood. V gene TRBV27 combines with J gene TRBJ2-7, with TRBD2 matching 8 bases. The origin of this receptor is a woman in her late teens or twenties with type 1 diabetes. The CDR3 nucleotides are TGTGCCAGCAGTGATCCGGGACTAGGGAACCACGAGCAGTACTTC. This gives the protein CASSDPGLGNHEQYF.